In this sample, the clone carrying this TCR beta chain turned up a few times. Libraries were prepared by immunoSEQ multiplex PCR; TCRdb keeps only in-frame clonotypes and omits some of them. The sample yields around 93,000 clones, 60% to 85% seen once. These data come from a study of blood T cell repertoires in COVID-19. The CDR3 contains 15 residues. This receptor was taken from a woman of 80 years or more with acute or convalescent COVID-19. This chain links TRBV21-1 with TRBJ2-7; the table's D call TRBD1 went unverified against the DNA. TRBV21-1 constitutes a pseudogene. The sample taken for sequencing was peripheral blood. CDR3 sequence: CASSKETGGSYEQYF. The CDR3 region has the DNA TGTGCCAGCAGCAAAGAGACAGGGGGCTCCTACGAGCAGTACTTC.